The clone carrying this TCR beta chain occurred a few times. The same CDR3 can be traced to other DNA sequences in this sample. This specimen comes from a study of blood T cell repertoires in COVID-19. In the study overall: PBMCs, B-cell-depleted T cells, or T cells were the source of the cDNA or gDNA that made up the material.

In the original analysis: Amplification from reference gene primers served as the basis for estimated nucleated cell counts. Libraries were prepared by immunoSEQ multiplex PCR; TCRdb keeps only in-frame clonotypes and omits some of them. V, J and clone size derive from that table, while D and trimming were established from the DNA sequence. The data show about 160,000 clones, with over 75% seen just once and roughly 1.3% held by the top ten. Germline V gene data show CDR1 as SGHDT and CDR2 as YYEEEE. The V end was cut by 0 bases, the J end by 3 bases, with 4 bases between. The CDR3 loop spans 12 amino acids.

The TCR was taken from a man between 60 and 75 years old who had recovered from COVID-19. This chain connects TRBV5-6 to TRBJ2-7; no definite D call. Sequenced material: peripheral blood. The CDR3 loop is CASSLASYEQYF. DNA for the CDR3: TGTGCCAGCAGCTTGGCTAGCTACGAGCAGTACTTC. The variable domain in full, completed from reference TRBV5-6 and TRBJ2-7, reads DAGVTQSPTHLIKTRGQQVTLRCSPKSGHDTVSWYQQALGQGPQFIFQYYEEEERQRGNFPDRFSGHQFPNYSSELNVNALLLGDSALYLCASSLASYEQYFGPGTRLTVT.